This record concerns one TCR beta chain sequence. The CDR3 runs to 14 residues. V lost 3 bases and J 0 bases, leaving 7 bases between the germline ends. Germline CDR1 reads SGDLS; CDR2 reads YYNGEE. Assay used: immunoSEQ multiplex PCR; TCRdb lists only in-frame clones, some missing. The sample consists of about 270,000 clones, around nine tenths of them appearing once. The data are from a study of blood T cell repertoires in COVID-19. The clonotype comes from a man aged 35-49 years with active or convalescent COVID-19. The sequenced sample was peripheral blood. This sequence joins TRBV9 and TRBJ1-5; D gene unclear. CDR3 coding DNA: TGTGCCAGCAGCGACCCCTATAGCAATCAGCCCCAGCATTTT. Translating gives CASSDPYSNQPQHF.